This is a list of T cell receptor beta chains from one sample in a study of identifying expanded T cells in peripheral blood. Measured with immunoSEQ multiplex PCR; TCRdb has only the in-frame clones, and not every one. The table includes about 91,000 clones, 88% detected once. The sequencing input was blood. The source is a person aged 18 to 70 in good health. Each CDR3 is given with its conserved first and last residue.

j_call v_call cdr3_aa
TRBJ2-7 TRBV29-1 CSVERDRDEQYF
TRBJ2-7 TRBV11-2 CASSLEDIQGAVYEQYF
TRBJ1-5 TRBV28 CASSLEGGTQPQHF
TRBJ1-1 TRBV9 CASSIRAGGTEAFF
TRBJ1-4 TRBV6-5 CASSLDGDNEKLFF
TRBJ1-2 TRBV10-3 CAISETAGYTF
TRBJ2-2 TRBV6-4 CASSEQGTGELFF
TRBJ2-1 TRBV28 CASREDRGINSYNEQFF
TRBJ2-5 TRBV5-4 CASSLGGGSGQETQYF
TRBJ1-4 TRBV30 CAWTRSRMTGTGGGVGEKLFF
TRBJ2-6 TRBV28 CASSFMGSGANVLTF
TRBJ2-7 TRBV29-1 CSVEILGSGEQYF
TRBJ2-3 TRBV2 CASSEGVSTDTQYF
TRBJ2-7 TRBV5-6 CASSLTVSYEQYF
TRBJ1-1 TRBV7-9 CAIAWGQASEAFF
TRBJ2-4 TRBV7-8 CASSWTSGNIQYF
TRBJ2-1 TRBV6-6 CASSYSSGSHGDEQFF
TRBJ1-5 TRBV30 CAWSVRGNQPQHF
TRBJ2-1 TRBV6-5 CASRGAEGGPIEQFF
TRBJ2-2 TRBV4-1 CASSRTGENTGELFF
TRBJ2-5 TRBV5-6 CASSDARTGGETQYF
TRBJ2-7 TRBV6-5 CASSYSGSTYEQYF
TRBJ2-7 TRBV28 CASSLYVEQYF
TRBJ2-1 TRBV7-9 CASSRLAGIYNEQFF
TRBJ1-1 TRBV6-1 CASSEGANTEAFF
TRBJ2-1 TRBV2 CASRLNEQFF
TRBJ2-5 TRBV13 CASSFDGGQETQYF
TRBJ2-3 TRBV6-4 CASSDSRGADTQYF
TRBJ2-3 TRBV2 CASSLQKLAGVMADTQYF
TRBJ2-7 TRBV4-1 CASSQDGAGVVNEQYF
TRBJ2-1 TRBV30 CAWKRGFDNEQFF
TRBJ2-1 TRBV9 CASSVVITSGYNEQFF
TRBJ2-7 TRBV6-1 CASSEPTQGFSEQYF
TRBJ2-5 TRBV5-4 CATQQGGGETQYF
TRBJ2-1 TRBV18 CASSPMTGGVGIYEQFF
TRBJ1-1 TRBV5-1 CASSGSGTQHSNTEAFF
TRBJ2-7 TRBV4-1 CASSQDTRPPRGEQYF
TRBJ2-2 TRBV4-3 CASSQDPTGTGVSTGELFF
TRBJ1-2 TRBV28 CASSLMGRGGYTF
TRBJ1-2 TRBV5-4 CASSLGTGGVSGYTF
TRBJ1-3 TRBV6-5 CASSSAGQGAGNTIYF
TRBJ2-3 TRBV19 CASLRAGTDTQYF
TRBJ1-5 TRBV19 CASIPGGGQPQHF